These 21 T cell receptor beta chains were sequenced from one sample in a study of blood T cell repertoires in COVID-19 (dated by TCRdb to 2020 to 2022). The library was generated by the immunoSEQ multiplex PCR assay. TCRdb took over this immuneACCESS table, retaining in-frame rearrangements with V and J assigned. Such tables are incomplete; in checked studies, under half of the missing clones stem from an unresolved V gene, and the remainder is unexplained. This sample comprises tens of thousands of clones, around three quarters of them detected only once. In total, the top ten clones hold under 15% of the sample. The sequencing input was peripheral blood. The receptors were gathered from an older woman with acute or convalescent COVID-19.

The V and J genes are TRBV5-8 and TRBJ1-5; D perhaps matches TRBD1 (5 bases). Germline V gene lookup returns CDR1 SGHTS and CDR2 YDEGEE. The CDR3 loop spans 15 amino acids. V was cut by 0 bases and J by 3 bases, with 10 bases left in between. The CDR3 region has the DNA TGTGCCAGCAGCTTGGTGGGGGGACTCAATCAGCCCCAGCATTTT. Protein product: CASSLVGGLNQPQHF.

The chain combines TRBV6-2 or TRBV6-3 with TRBJ2-3, with TRBD2 matching over 8 bases. The CDR3 loop spans 15 amino acids. The germline V gene has CDR1 MNHEY and CDR2 SVGEGT. V lost 2 bases to trimming and J lost 3 bases; unmatched junction nucleotides: 4. DNA of the CDR3: TGTGCCAGCAGTTACCCGCCTAGCGGGACAGATACGCAGTATTTT. It yields the protein CASSYPPSGTDTQYF.

This clone was seen a single time. The rearrangement uses TRBV4-1 and TRBJ1-1; D might be TRBD1 (5 bases). V was clipped by 0 bases and J by 5 bases, with 10 bases between them. CDR1 MGHRA and CDR2 YSYEKL come from the germline V gene. The CDR3 has 14 residues. The CDR3 bases are TGCGCCAGCAGCCAAGAGGCAGGGAAAACTGAAGCTTTCTTT. This encodes CASSQEAGKTEAFF.

The chain links TRBV28 to TRBJ2-6; D is unclear. Germline lookup yields CDR1 MDHEN and CDR2 SYDVKM. Trimming removed 2 bases at V and 0 bases at J, with 11 bases between. The CDR3 extends over 17 amino acids. Written as DNA, the CDR3 is TGTGCCAGCAGTTTACCAGGTCCATTCTCTGGGGCCAACGTCCTGACTTTC. Encoded protein: CASSLPGPFSGANVLTF. Combining the CDR3 with reference TRBV28 and TRBJ2-6 gives the whole variable domain DVKVTQSSRYLVKRTGEKVFLECVQDMDHENMFWYRQDPGLGLRLIYFSYDVKMKEKGDIPEGYSVSREKKERFSLILESASTNQTSMYLCASSLPGPFSGANVLTFGAGSRLTVL.

V gene TRBV7-2 combines with J gene TRBJ1-4, with 8 positions matching TRBD1. Germline V gives CDR1 SGHTA, CDR2 FQGNSA. J was trimmed by 8 bases and V by 2 bases; bases with no gene match: 4. The CDR3 loop spans 14 amino acids. The CDR3 reads CASSLYRGAEKLFF. The DNA of the CDR3 is TGTGCCAGCAGCTTATACAGGGGGGCAGAAAAACTGTTTTTT.

The CDR3 DNA sequence: TGTGCCAGCAGCCAAGATCTAAGTTCGGGGTACGAGCAGTACTTC. This sequence encodes CASSQDLSSGYEQYF. The chain combines TRBV4-2 with TRBJ2-7; a weak D match, TRBD2 (5 bases). The CDR3 is made up of 15 amino acids. Trimming took off 0 bases at V and 4 bases at J, with 13 bases between the two ends. The germline CDR1 and CDR2 sequences are LGHNA and YNFKEQ.

The chain's CDR3 is CASSLETGGGGGGYTF. In nucleotides, the CDR3 is TGCGCCAGCAGCTTGGAGACAGGGGGCGGAGGTGGTGGCTACACCTTC. The chain links TRBV5-1 to TRBJ1-2; 10 bases map to TRBD1. Germline CDR1 and CDR2: SGHRS and YFSETQ. CDR3 length: 16 amino acids. V trimming: 0 bases; J trimming: 7 bases; junction bases outside the gene matches: 9.

The genes are TRBV18 and TRBJ2-3; D possibly corresponds to TRBD2 (6 bases). The CDR3 covers 16 residues. V dropped 3 bases and J dropped 1 base, with 14 bases sitting between them. Germline-derived CDR1 and CDR2 are KGHSH and LQKENI. CDR3 in amino acids: CASSPSGGPRTDTQYF. DNA for the CDR3: TGTGCCAGCTCACCTTCCGGGGGACCACGCACAGATACGCAGTATTTT.

This clone showed up just once. V and J are TRBV28 and TRBJ2-1; TRBD2 agrees at 9 bases. The CDR3 length is 16 residues. Germline V lookup: CDR1 MDHEN, CDR2 SYDVKM. With V trimmed by 8 bases and J by 2 bases, 10 bases remained unmatched. For the CDR3, the DNA is TGTGCCAGCTCACTTGCGGCGGGAGGGCCCTACAATGAGCAGTTCTTC. It specifies CASSLAAGGPYNEQFF.

This chain uses TRBV5-1 with TRBJ2-1; 12 nucleotides match TRBD2. J was trimmed by 7 bases and V by 0 bases; bases with no gene match: 5. Germline assignment: CDR1 SGHRS and CDR2 YFSETQ. This CDR3 spans 16 amino acids. The CDR3 nucleotides read TGCGCCAGCAGCTTGGCCGTGACTAGCGGGAGAAATGAGCAGTTCTTC. Its protein is CASSLAVTSGRNEQFF.

The V call is TRBV7-8, the J call TRBJ1-4; D uncertain. Trimming removed 1 base from V and 5 bases from J, with 11 bases in between. This CDR3 contains 15 residues. CDR1 and CDR2 (germline): SGHVS, FQNEAQ. CDR3 loop: CASSLDRDRNEKLFF. CDR3 sequence (DNA): TGTGCCAGCAGCTTAGATCGGGATAGGAATGAAAAACTGTTTTTT.

The chain employs TRBV13 and TRBJ2-3; 15 bases are a match to TRBD2. The germline gives CDR1 PRHDT, CDR2 FYEKMQ (reference sequence). This CDR3 comprises 17 residues. V shed 1 base, J shed 7 bases, and the junction held 6 bases outside the gene matches. CDR3 DNA sequence: TGTGCCAGCAGCTTAGAAGGGACTAGCGGGGGGTGGAATACGCAGTATTTT. It encodes CASSLEGTSGGWNTQYF.

In DNA form, the CDR3 reads TGTGCCAGCAGGCACAGGGAAGGCTACACCTTC. This translates into CASRHREGYTF. The rearrangement uses TRBV12-3 or TRBV12-4 and TRBJ1-2, with D possibly TRBD1 on 6 matching bases. The CDR3 consists of 11 residues. V was clipped by 6 bases and J by 8 bases, with 10 bases between them.

V is TRBV29-1 and J is TRBJ2-1; TRBD2 aligns across 10 bases. The CDR3 spans 17 residues. Unmatched junction bases numbered 12, after V lost 7 bases and J lost 0 bases. Looked up from germline, CDR1 is SQVTM and CDR2 is ANQGSEA. CDR3 amino acids: CSADKRTSGGSYNEQFF. For the CDR3, the DNA is TGCAGCGCGGACAAAAGGACTAGCGGAGGCTCCTACAATGAGCAGTTCTTC.

The V call is TRBV21-1, the J call TRBJ2-7; whether TRBD1, the table's D call, matches the DNA was not checked. TRBV21-1 is annotated as a pseudogene. The CDR3 has 15 residues. The CDR3: CASSNEQGQSDEQYF. DNA of the CDR3: TGTGCCAGCAGCAACGAACAGGGGCAATCCGACGAGCAGTACTTC.

The chain combines TRBV19 with TRBJ1-1; D gene unclear. Germline lookup yields CDR1 LNHDA and CDR2 SQIVND (reference sequence). CDR3 size: 13 residues. V shed 5 bases and J shed 6 bases, with 13 bases lying between them. The CDR3 DNA reads TGTGCCAGTAGTCCGCTAAGTAGAGCTGAAGCTTTCTTT. This encodes CASSPLSRAEAFF.

This clone was recorded only once. The chain joins TRBV12-3 or TRBV12-4 to TRBJ1-3; tentative D call: TRBD1 (6 bases). V shed 6 bases and J shed 2 bases, with 8 bases lying between them. This CDR3 has 13 amino acids. Here the CDR3 reads CASSQGTGNTIYF. The CDR3 bases are TGTGCCAGCAGCCAGGGGACTGGAAACACCATATATTTT.

The chain carries TRBV29-1 and TRBJ2-5, with 7 bases lining up with TRBD1. V was clipped by 2 bases and J by 1 base; unmatched bases: 7. CDR3 length equals 15 residues. Germline lookup yields CDR1 SQVTM and CDR2 ANQGSEA. CDR3 amino acids: CSVEPRGQLQETQYF. CDR3 sequence (DNA): TGCAGCGTTGAACCGAGGGGGCAGCTCCAAGAGACCCAGTACTTC. The full variable domain, rest sourced from reference TRBV29-1 and TRBJ2-5, is SAVISQKPSRDICQRGTSLTIQCQVDSQVTMMFWYRQQPGQSLTLIATANQGSEATYESGFVIDKFPISRPNLTFSTLTVSNMSPEDSSIYLCSVEPRGQLQETQYFGPGTRLLVL.

The genes are TRBV6-5 and TRBJ2-7, with 10 nucleotides matching TRBD2. J was trimmed by 4 bases and V by 10 bases; bases with no gene match: 10. Per the germline V gene, CDR1 is MNHEY and CDR2 is SVGAGI. The CDR3 has 14 residues. The DNA for the CDR3 is TGTGCCACTAGCATAGCGGGAGGAGGGTACGAGCAGTACTTC. Translation: CATSIAGGGYEQYF.

This clone has just a few counts. The gene calls are TRBV3-1 (or the pseudogene TRBV3-2) and TRBJ1-2, with 7 nucleotides matching TRBD1. The J segment lost 4 bases and the V segment lost 0 bases, leaving 2 bases of the junction unmatched. CDR3 size: 14 residues. The germline V gene has CDR1 LGHDT and CDR2 YNNKEL (reference sequence). The CDR3 DNA reads as TGTGCCAGCAGCCAAGATAACAGGGGCTATGGCTACACCTTC. As protein: CASSQDNRGYGYTF.

This chain links TRBV19 with TRBJ2-7, with 10 bases fitting TRBD2. Looked up from germline, CDR1 is LNHDA and CDR2 is SQIVND (reference sequence). This CDR3 is built from 15 residues. The junction had 9 bases not matched to a gene; V was cut back by 8 bases and J by 2 bases. The CDR3 DNA sequence: TGTGCCAGTTCAAACATAGCGGGAGGAACCTACGAGCAGTACTTC. This sequence encodes CASSNIAGGTYEQYF.